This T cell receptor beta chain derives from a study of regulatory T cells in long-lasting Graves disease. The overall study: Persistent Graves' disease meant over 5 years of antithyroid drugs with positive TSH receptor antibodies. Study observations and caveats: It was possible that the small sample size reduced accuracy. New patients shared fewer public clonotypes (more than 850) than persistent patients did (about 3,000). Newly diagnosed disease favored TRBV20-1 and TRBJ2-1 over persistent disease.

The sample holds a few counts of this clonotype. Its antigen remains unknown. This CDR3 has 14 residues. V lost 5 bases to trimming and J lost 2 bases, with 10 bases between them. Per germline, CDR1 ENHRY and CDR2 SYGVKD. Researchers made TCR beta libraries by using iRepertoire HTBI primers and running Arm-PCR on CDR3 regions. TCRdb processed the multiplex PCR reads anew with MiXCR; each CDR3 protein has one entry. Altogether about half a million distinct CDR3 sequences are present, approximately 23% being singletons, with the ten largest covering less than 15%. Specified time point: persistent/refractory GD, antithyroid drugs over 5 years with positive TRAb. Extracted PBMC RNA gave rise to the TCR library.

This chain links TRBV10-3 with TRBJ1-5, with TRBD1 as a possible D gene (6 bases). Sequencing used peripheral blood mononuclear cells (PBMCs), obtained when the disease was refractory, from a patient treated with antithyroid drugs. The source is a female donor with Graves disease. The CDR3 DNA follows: TGTGCCATCAGTCCAGGGGTTGGCAATCAGCCCCAGCATTTT. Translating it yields CAISPGVGNQPQHF.